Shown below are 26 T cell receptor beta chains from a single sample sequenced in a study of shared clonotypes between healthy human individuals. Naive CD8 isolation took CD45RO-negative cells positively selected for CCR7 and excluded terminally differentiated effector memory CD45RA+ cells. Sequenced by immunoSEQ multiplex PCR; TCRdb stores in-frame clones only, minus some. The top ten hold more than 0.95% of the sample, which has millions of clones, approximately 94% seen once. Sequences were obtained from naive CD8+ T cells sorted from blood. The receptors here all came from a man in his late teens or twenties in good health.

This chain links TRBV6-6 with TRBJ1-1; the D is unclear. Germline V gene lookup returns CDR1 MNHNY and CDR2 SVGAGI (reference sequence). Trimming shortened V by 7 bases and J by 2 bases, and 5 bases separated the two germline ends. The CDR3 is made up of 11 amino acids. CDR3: CASKDNTEAFF. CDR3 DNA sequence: TGTGCCAGCAAGGACAACACTGAAGCTTTCTTT.

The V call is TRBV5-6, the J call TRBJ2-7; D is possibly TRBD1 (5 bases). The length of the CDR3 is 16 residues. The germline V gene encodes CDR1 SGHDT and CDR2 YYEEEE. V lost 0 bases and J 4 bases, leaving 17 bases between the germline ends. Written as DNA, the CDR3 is TGTGCCAGCAGCTTGGCCGCCGGCAGGGTACGATACGAGCAGTACTTC. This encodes CASSLAAGRVRYEQYF.

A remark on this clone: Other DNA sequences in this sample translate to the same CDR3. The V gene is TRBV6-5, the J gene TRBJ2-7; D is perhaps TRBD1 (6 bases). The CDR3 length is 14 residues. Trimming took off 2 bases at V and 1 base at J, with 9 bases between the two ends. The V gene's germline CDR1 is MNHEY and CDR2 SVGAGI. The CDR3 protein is CASSYLGQSYEQYF. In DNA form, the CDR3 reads TGTGCCAGCAGTTACCTCGGACAGTCCTACGAGCAGTACTTC.

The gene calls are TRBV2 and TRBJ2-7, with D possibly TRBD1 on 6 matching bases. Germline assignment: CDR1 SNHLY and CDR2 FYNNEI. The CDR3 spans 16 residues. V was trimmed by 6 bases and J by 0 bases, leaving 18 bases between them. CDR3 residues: CASRPQGTPSSYEQYF. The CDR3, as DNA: TGTGCCAGCAGACCCCAGGGGACCCCTTCCTCCTACGAGCAGTACTTC.

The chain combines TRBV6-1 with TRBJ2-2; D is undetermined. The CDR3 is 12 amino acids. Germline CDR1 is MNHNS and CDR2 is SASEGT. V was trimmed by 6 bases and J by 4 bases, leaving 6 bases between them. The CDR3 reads CASSLFTGELFF. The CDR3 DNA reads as TGTGCCAGCAGCCTTTTCACCGGGGAGCTGTTTTTT.

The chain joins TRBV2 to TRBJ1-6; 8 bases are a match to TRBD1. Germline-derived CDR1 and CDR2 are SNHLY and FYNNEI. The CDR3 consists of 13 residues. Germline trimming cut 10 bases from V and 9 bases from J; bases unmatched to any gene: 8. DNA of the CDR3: TGTGCCACCCAGGGGGCGACTGGTTCACCCCTCCACTTT. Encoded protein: CATQGATGSPLHF.

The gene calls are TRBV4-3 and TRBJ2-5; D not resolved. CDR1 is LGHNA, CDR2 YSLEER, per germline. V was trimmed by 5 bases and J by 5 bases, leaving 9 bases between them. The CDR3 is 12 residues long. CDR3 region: CASSKRGETQYF. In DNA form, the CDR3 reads TGCGCCAGCAGCAAACGTGGGGAGACCCAGTACTTC.

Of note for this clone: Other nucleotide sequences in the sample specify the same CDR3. CDR3 DNA: TGTGCCAGCAGCTACAGGGACTCCTACGAGCAGTACTTC. Its translation: CASSYRDSYEQYF. The chain recombines TRBV5-4 with TRBJ2-7; possibly TRBD1 for D (6 bases). The germline V gene has CDR1 SGHNT and CDR2 YYREEE (reference sequence). The CDR3 covers 13 residues. Between the trimmed V and J ends, which lost 3 bases and 0 bases, there was a span of 7 bases.

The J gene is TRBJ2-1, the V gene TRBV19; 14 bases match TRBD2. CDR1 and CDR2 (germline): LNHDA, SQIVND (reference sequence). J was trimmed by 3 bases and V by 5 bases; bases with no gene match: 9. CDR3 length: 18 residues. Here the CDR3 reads CASSPGLAGGRDYNEQFF. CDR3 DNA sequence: TGTGCCAGTAGTCCCGGACTAGCGGGGGGCCGCGACTACAATGAGCAGTTCTTC.

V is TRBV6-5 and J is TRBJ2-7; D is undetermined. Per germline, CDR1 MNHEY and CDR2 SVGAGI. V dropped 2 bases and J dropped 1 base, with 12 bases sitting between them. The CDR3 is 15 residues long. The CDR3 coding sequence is TGTGCCAGCAGTTACGGTCGCCTACCTTCCTACGAGCAGTACTTC. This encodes CASSYGRLPSYEQYF.

As DNA, the CDR3 is TGCAGCGTCTTGGGACTAGCGGAGCCTTACAATGAGCAGTTCTTC. It specifies CSVLGLAEPYNEQFF. The chain has TRBV29-1 and TRBJ2-1, with 11 nucleotides matching TRBD2. Germline V lookup: CDR1 SQVTM, CDR2 ANQGSEA. This CDR3 is 15 amino acids long. With 6 bases clipped from V and 4 bases from J, the junction kept 8 bases outside the gene matches.

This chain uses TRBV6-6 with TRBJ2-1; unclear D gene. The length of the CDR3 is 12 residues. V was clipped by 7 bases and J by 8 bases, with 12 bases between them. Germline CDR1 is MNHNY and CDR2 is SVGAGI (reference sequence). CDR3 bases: TGTGCCAGCATCGCACCGGGCGATGAGCAGTTCTTC. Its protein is CASIAPGDEQFF.

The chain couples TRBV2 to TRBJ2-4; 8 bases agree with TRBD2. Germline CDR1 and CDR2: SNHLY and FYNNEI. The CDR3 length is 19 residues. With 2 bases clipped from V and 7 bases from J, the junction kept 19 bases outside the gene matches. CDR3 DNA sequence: TGTGCCAGCAGTGAATTTGAACCGACCGTAGCGGGAACAATGAACATTCAGTACTTC. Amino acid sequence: CASSEFEPTVAGTMNIQYF.

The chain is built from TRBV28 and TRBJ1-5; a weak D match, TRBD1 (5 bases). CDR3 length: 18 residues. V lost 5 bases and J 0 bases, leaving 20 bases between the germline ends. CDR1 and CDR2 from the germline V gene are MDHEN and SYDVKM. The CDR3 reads CASSPPDQGPFSNQPQHF. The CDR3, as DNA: TGTGCCAGCAGTCCCCCTGACCAGGGCCCTTTTAGCAATCAGCCCCAGCATTTT.

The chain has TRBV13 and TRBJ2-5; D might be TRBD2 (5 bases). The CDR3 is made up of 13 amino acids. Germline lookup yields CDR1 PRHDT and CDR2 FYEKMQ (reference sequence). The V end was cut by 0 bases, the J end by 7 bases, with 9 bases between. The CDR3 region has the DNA TGTGCCAGCAGCTTAGGGGACTTAGGGACCCAGTACTTC. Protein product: CASSLGDLGTQYF.

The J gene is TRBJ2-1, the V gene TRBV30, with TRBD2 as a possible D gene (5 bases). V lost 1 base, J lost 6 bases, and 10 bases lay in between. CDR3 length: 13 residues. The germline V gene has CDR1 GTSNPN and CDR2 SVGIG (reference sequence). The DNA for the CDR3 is TGTGCCTGGAGTGAGGACTTACTCAATGAGCAGTTCTTC. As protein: CAWSEDLLNEQFF.

The CDR3 reads CASSPEVAGDPGELFF. CDR3 coding DNA: TGCGCCAGCAGCCCGGAGGTAGCGGGAGACCCCGGGGAGCTGTTTTTT. This sequence joins TRBV5-1 and TRBJ2-2; 9 nucleotides align to TRBD2. Per the germline V gene, CDR1 is SGHRS and CDR2 is YFSETQ. The CDR3 sequence is 16 residues long. Trimming removed 4 bases from V and 6 bases from J; junction bases left unmatched: 10. The variable domain in full, completed from reference TRBV5-1 and TRBJ2-2, reads KAGVTQTPRYLIKTRGQQVTLSCSPISGHRSVSWYQQTPGQGLQFLFEYFSETQRNKGNFPGRFSGRQFSNSRSEMNVSTLELGDSALYLCASSPEVAGDPGELFFGEGSRLTVL.

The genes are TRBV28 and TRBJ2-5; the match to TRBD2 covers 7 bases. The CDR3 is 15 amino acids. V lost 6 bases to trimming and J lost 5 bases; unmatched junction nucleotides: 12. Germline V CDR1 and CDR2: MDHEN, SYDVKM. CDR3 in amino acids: CASRTVGRVWETQYF. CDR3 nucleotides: TGTGCCAGCAGGACCGTAGGGAGGGTGTGGGAGACCCAGTACTTC.

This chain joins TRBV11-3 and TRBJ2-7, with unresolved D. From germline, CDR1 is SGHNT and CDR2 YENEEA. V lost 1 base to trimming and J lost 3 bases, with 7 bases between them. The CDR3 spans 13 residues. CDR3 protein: CASSLAFDYEQYF. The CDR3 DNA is TGTGCCAGCAGCTTAGCTTTTGACTACGAGCAGTACTTC. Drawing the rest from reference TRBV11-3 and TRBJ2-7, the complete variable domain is EAGVVQSPRYKIIEKKQPVAFWCNPISGHNTLYWYLQNLGQGPELLIRYENEEAVDDSQLPKDRFSAERLKGVDSTLKIQPAELGDSAVYLCASSLAFDYEQYFGPGTRLTVT.

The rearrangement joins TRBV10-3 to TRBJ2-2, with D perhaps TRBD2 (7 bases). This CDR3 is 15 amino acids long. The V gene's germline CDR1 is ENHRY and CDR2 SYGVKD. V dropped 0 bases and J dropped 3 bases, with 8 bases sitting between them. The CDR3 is CAISESGGHTGELFF. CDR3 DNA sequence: TGTGCCATCAGTGAGTCGGGGGGGCACACCGGGGAGCTGTTTTTT.

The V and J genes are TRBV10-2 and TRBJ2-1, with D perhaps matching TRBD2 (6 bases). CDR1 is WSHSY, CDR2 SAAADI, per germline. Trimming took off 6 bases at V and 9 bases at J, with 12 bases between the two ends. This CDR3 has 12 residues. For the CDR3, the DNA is TGCGCCAGCAGGGGGGGAGCGGGTGAGCAGTTCTTC. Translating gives CASRGGAGEQFF.

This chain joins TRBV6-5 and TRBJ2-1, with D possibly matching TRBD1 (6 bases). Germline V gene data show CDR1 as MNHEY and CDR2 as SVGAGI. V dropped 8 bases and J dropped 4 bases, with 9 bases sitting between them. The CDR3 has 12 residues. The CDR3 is CASRQGYNEQFF. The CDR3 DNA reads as TGTGCCAGCCGGCAGGGGTACAATGAGCAGTTCTTC.

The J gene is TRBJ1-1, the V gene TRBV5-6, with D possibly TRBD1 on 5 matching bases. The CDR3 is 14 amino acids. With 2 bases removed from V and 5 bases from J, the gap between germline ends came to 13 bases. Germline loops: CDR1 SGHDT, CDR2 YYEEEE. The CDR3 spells CASSFVQGETEAFF. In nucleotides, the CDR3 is TGTGCCAGCAGCTTTGTGCAGGGCGAGACTGAAGCTTTCTTT.

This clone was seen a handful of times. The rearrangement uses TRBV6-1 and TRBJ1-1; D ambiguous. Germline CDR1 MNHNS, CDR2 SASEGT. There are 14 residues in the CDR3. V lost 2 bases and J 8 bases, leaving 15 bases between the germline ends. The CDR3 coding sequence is TGTGCCAGCAGTGAAATTCGCTTAGGGAGAGAAGCTTTCTTT. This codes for CASSEIRLGREAFF.

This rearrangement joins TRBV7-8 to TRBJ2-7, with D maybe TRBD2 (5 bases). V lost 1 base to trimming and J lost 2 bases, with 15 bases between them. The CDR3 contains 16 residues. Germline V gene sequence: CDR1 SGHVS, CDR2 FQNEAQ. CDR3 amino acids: CASSLEGSGLPYEQYF. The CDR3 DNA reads TGTGCCAGCAGCTTAGAGGGCTCGGGGTTACCCTACGAGCAGTACTTC.

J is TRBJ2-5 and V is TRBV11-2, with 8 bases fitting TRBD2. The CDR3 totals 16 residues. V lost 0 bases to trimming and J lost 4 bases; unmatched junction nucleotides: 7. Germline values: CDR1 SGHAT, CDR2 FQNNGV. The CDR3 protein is CASSLEAAGEGETQYF. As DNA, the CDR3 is TGTGCCAGCAGCTTAGAAGCAGCGGGGGAGGGAGAGACCCAGTACTTC.